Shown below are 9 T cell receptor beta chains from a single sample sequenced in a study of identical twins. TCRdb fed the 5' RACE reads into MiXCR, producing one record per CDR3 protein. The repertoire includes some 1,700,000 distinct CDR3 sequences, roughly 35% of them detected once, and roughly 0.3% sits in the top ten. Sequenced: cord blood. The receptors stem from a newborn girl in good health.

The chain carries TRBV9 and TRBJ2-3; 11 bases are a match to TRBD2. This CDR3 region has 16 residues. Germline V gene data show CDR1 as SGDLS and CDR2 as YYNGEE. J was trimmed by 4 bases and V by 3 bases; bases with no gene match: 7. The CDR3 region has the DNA TGTGCCAGCAGCGCCGATATAGCGGGAGGGGCAGATACGCAGTATTTT. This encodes CASSADIAGGADTQYF.

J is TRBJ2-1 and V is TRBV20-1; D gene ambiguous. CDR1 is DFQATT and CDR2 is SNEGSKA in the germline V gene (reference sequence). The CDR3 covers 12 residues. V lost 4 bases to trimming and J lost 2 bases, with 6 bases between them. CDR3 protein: CSAIRTYNEQFF. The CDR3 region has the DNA TGCAGTGCTATCAGGACCTACAATGAGCAGTTCTTC.

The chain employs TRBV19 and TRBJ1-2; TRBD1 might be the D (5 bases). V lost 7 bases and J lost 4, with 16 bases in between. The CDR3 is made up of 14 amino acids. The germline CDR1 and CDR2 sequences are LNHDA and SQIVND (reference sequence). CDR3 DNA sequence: TGTGCCAGTACCCCCTTCGCGGGGACCTATGGCTACACCTTC. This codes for CASTPFAGTYGYTF.

The CDR3 coding sequence is TGTGCCAGCAGTGAAATGGGGAATTCACCCCTCCACTTT. Protein sequence: CASSEMGNSPLHF. The chain carries TRBV6-1 and TRBJ1-6; D gene unclear. The ends were cut back, 2 bases at V and 7 bases at J, with 6 bases in the middle. The CDR3 extends over 13 amino acids. The germline V gene has CDR1 MNHNS and CDR2 SASEGT.

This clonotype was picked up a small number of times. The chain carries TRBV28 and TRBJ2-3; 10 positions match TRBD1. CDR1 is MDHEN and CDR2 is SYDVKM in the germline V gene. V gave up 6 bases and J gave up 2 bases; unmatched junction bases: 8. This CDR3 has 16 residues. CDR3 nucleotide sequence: TGTGCCAGCAGCCGGACCGGGACAGGGGACACAGATACGCAGTATTTT. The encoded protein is CASSRTGTGDTDTQYF.

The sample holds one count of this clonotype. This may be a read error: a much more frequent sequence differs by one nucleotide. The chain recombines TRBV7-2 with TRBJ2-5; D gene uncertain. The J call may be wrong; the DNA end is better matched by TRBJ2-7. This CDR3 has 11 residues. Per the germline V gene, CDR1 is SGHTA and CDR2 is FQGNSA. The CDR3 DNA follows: TGTGCCAGCAGCTCGTTTCGCGAGCAGTACTTC. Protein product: CASSSFREQYF.

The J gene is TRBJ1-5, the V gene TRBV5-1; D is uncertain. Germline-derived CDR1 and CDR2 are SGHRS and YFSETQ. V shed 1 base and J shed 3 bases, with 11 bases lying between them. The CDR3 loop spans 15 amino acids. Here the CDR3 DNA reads TGCGCCAGCAGCTTGCGGCCCGACCCCAATCAGCCCCAGCATTTT. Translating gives CASSLRPDPNQPQHF.

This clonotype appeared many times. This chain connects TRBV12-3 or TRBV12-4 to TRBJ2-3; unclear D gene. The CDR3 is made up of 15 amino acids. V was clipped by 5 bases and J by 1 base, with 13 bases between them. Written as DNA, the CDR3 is TGTGCCAGCAGTACCCAGGCTAAGCGCACAGATACGCAGTATTTT. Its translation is CASSTQAKRTDTQYF.

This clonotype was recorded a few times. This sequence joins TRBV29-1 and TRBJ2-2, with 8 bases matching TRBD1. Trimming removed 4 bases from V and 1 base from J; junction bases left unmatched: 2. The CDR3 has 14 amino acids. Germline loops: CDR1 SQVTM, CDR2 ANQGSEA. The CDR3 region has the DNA TGCAGCGTTGGCGGGACAGGGAACACCGGGGAGCTGTTTTTT. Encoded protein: CSVGGTGNTGELFF.